The next 27 T cell receptor beta chains were all read from a single sample in a study of graft-versus-host responses after intestinal transplantation. Sequencing used immunoSEQ multiplex PCR; TCRdb keeps in-frame clones, though not all of them. The table shows over 40,000 clones, with approximately 84% occurring only once. No cognate antigen is known for these TCRs. The material sequenced was unstimulated CD4+ T cells sorted from spleen or lymph node cells, taken before transplant. These receptors were collected from a human donor who was the organ donor for an intestinal transplant.

This chain joins TRBV5-1 and TRBJ2-3; 16 nucleotides line up with TRBD2. This CDR3 spans 18 amino acids. CDR1 and CDR2 from the germline V gene are SGHRS and YFSETQ. Trimming took 3 bases from V and 2 from J; bases not matched to a gene: 6. The CDR3 DNA is TGCGCCAGCAGCTCCGGGACTAGCGGGAGGGCCCCCACAGATACGCAGTATTTT. The encoded protein is CASSSGTSGRAPTDTQYF.

This chain connects TRBV29-1 to TRBJ1-1, with a weak D call TRBD1 (5 bases). Germline V gene sequence: CDR1 SQVTM, CDR2 ANQGSEA. V lost 4 bases to trimming and J lost 1 base, with 10 bases between them. This CDR3 is 13 amino acids long. The CDR3 region is CSVARGGNTEAFF. The DNA of the CDR3 is TGCAGCGTTGCTAGGGGCGGGAACACTGAAGCTTTCTTT.

CDR3: CASSLGQGSHEQYF. The DNA of the CDR3 is TGTGCCAGCAGCTTAGGACAGGGTTCCCACGAGCAGTACTTC. The V gene is TRBV11-3, the J gene TRBJ2-7; 7 nucleotides match TRBD1. This CDR3 comprises 14 residues. The J segment lost 5 bases and the V segment lost 1 base, leaving 5 bases of the junction unmatched. The V gene's germline CDR1 is SGHNT and CDR2 YENEEA.

This sequence joins TRBV9 and TRBJ2-1; 10 bases match TRBD2. V was pared by 4 bases and J by 3 bases, with 7 bases of the junction left unmatched. The CDR3 runs to 16 residues. Germline CDR1 is SGDLS and CDR2 is YYNGEE. The CDR3 nucleotides are TGTGCCAGCAGCTATAAGATAGCGGGGGGCTACAATGAGCAGTTCTTC. It codes for CASSYKIAGGYNEQFF.

The chain combines TRBV4-3 with TRBJ2-7, with D tentatively TRBD2 (5 bases). CDR3 size: 14 residues. Germline V gene sequence: CDR1 LGHNA, CDR2 YSLEER. Trimming shortened V by 4 bases and J by 3 bases, and 13 bases separated the two germline ends. CDR3 coding DNA: TGCGCCAGCAGCCGGAGGCTAGAAAACTACGAGCAGTACTTC. Its protein product is CASSRRLENYEQYF.

In this sample, this clone turned up a few times. The V and J genes are TRBV5-4 and TRBJ2-7; 7 bases agree with TRBD1. This CDR3 has 15 amino acids. Unmatched junction bases numbered 10, after V lost 4 bases and J lost 3 bases. CDR1 and CDR2 from the germline V gene are SGHNT and YYREEE (reference sequence). CDR3 nucleotides: TGTGCCAGCAGCAAGGGGGCAGGGGAACACTACGAGCAGTACTTC. Its protein is CASSKGAGEHYEQYF.

The count of this clone is one. The CDR3: CATSRRPLDGNEQFF. The CDR3 DNA is TGTGCCACCAGCAGAAGACCATTGGACGGAAATGAGCAGTTCTTC. The V call is TRBV15, the J call TRBJ2-1; no clear D gene. Per germline, CDR1 LNHNV and CDR2 YYDKDF (reference sequence). The V end lost 2 bases, the J end lost 7 bases, and 15 bases lay between the germline ends. The CDR3 contains 15 residues.

J is TRBJ1-2 and V is TRBV18, with D possibly matching TRBD1 (5 bases). Germline V gene data show CDR1 as KGHSH and CDR2 as LQKENI. This CDR3 region has 14 residues. Trimming took off 0 bases at V and 2 bases at J, with 7 bases between the two ends. CDR3 amino acids: CASSPPRDNYGYTF. The DNA of the CDR3 is TGTGCCAGCTCACCACCACGGGACAACTATGGCTACACCTTC.

This rearrangement joins TRBV4-2 to TRBJ1-1; 7 bases are a match to TRBD1. The CDR3 runs 15 residues. Losses at the gene ends were 1 base for V and 5 bases for J; bases not matched to a gene: 7. Germline CDR1 is LGHNA and CDR2 is YNFKEQ. CDR3 region: CASSQVTGILTEAFF. CDR3 coding DNA: TGTGCCAGCAGCCAAGTGACAGGGATCTTAACTGAAGCTTTCTTT.

The chain has TRBV11-2 and TRBJ2-1; D remains ambiguous. With 2 bases removed from V and 10 bases from J, the gap between germline ends came to 9 bases. Germline assignment: CDR1 SGHAT and CDR2 FQNNGV. This CDR3 is built from 12 residues. CDR3 in DNA: TGTGCCAGCAGCTTATGGCTCCCCGAGCAGTTCTTC. Translated, it gives CASSLWLPEQFF.

The CDR3 sequence: CASSPPLALNQETQYF. DNA of the CDR3: TGTGCCAGCTCACCACCGCTAGCGCTAAACCAAGAGACCCAGTACTTC. The chain employs TRBV18 and TRBJ2-5; TRBD2 might be the D (6 bases). CDR1 and CDR2 from the germline V gene are KGHSH and LQKENI. The CDR3 loop spans 16 amino acids. Trimming stripped 0 bases from V and 0 bases from J, with 11 bases between. Complete variable domain (other parts from reference TRBV18 and TRBJ2-5): NAGVMQNPRHLVRRRGQEARLRCSPMKGHSHVYWYRQLPEEGLKFMVYLQKENIIDESGMPKERFSAEFPKEGPSILRIQQVVRGDSAAYFCASSPPLALNQETQYFGPGTRLLVL.

The chain combines TRBV10-3 with TRBJ1-2; tentative D call: TRBD1 (5 bases). Germline V gene data show CDR1 as ENHRY and CDR2 as SYGVKD. V was pared by 6 bases and J by 8 bases, with 16 bases between. The CDR3 spans 13 residues. The CDR3 protein is CAISRVEAQGYTF. CDR3 bases: TGTGCCATCAGCAGGGTGGAAGCCCAAGGCTACACCTTC.

The sample holds a few counts of this clone. The J gene is TRBJ1-1, the V gene TRBV27; D is unresolved. This CDR3 is built from 13 residues. The germline V gene has CDR1 MNHEY and CDR2 SMNVEV (reference sequence). V lost 2 bases and J lost 11, with 15 bases in between. The chain's CDR3 is CASSLETGWGAFF. In DNA form, the CDR3 reads TGTGCCAGCAGTTTAGAAACTGGGTGGGGTGCTTTCTTT.

This clone came up once. The rearrangement links TRBV10-2 to TRBJ1-2; TRBD1 aligns across 8 bases. V shed 2 bases, J shed 4 bases, and the junction held 3 bases outside the gene matches. CDR1 and CDR2 (germline): WSHSY, SAAADI. There are 14 residues in the CDR3. DNA for the CDR3: TGCGCCAGCAGTGAGAGGACAGGGATCTATGGCTACACCTTC. Translating it yields CASSERTGIYGYTF.

The chain couples TRBV7-9 to TRBJ1-1; TRBD1 matches 10 bases. The CDR3 is 15 residues long. CDR1 SEHNR and CDR2 FQNEAQ come from the germline V gene (reference sequence). V trimming: 5 bases; J trimming: 4 bases; junction bases outside the gene matches: 7. The CDR3 DNA reads as TGTGCCAGCAGCCGCACGGACAGGGGGGTCACTGAAGCTTTCTTT. Protein: CASSRTDRGVTEAFF.

In DNA form, the CDR3 reads TGTGCCAGCAGTGCACCGGGACAGGGCTTCTACGAGCAGTACTTC. Encoded protein: CASSAPGQGFYEQYF. The rearrangement uses TRBV6-1 and TRBJ2-7; 9 nucleotides align to TRBD1. J lost 3 bases, V lost 4 bases, and 7 bases had no gene match. The CDR3 is 15 residues long. CDR1 is MNHNS and CDR2 is SASEGT in the germline V gene.

The CDR3 loop reads CASSGWATGKDTEAFF. In DNA form, the CDR3 reads TGTGCCAGCAGTGGCTGGGCTACAGGGAAGGACACTGAAGCTTTCTTT. The chain employs TRBV25-1 and TRBJ1-1; possibly TRBD1 for D (6 bases). V was clipped by 4 bases and J by 3 bases, with 18 bases between them. The CDR3 runs to 16 residues. Germline-derived CDR1 and CDR2 are MGHDK and SYGVNS.

The chain uses TRBV30 and TRBJ2-2; a possible D gene is TRBD2 (5 bases). The CDR3 runs to 13 residues. CDR1 is GTSNPN and CDR2 is SVGIG in the germline V gene (reference sequence). The V and J ends lost 3 bases and 7 bases respectively, with 12 bases between them. The CDR3 nucleotides read TGTGCCTGGAGCACGGGATGGGGCGGGGAGCTGTTTTTT. Translated, it gives CAWSTGWGGELFF.

This clone has a single count. V usage is TRBV10-1 and J usage is TRBJ2-1; 8 bases agree with TRBD2. The ends lost 4 bases at V and 2 bases at J; junction bases unmatched: 4. There are 15 residues in the CDR3. From germline, CDR1 is WNHNN and CDR2 SYGVQD (reference sequence). The CDR3 DNA is TGCGCCAGCAGTGTAGAAGCGGGGGCCTACAATGAGCAGTTCTTC. Amino acids: CASSVEAGAYNEQFF.

This chain joins TRBV7-2 and TRBJ2-7; D is unclear. CDR3 size: 15 residues. The V gene's germline CDR1 is SGHTA and CDR2 FQGNSA. The V end was cut by 1 base, the J end by 2 bases, with 12 bases between. The CDR3 is CASSLGSSSAYEQYF. CDR3 DNA sequence: TGTGCCAGCAGCTTAGGATCTAGTAGTGCCTACGAGCAGTACTTC.

The CDR3 here is CAWQGRGDTEAFF. The CDR3 coding sequence is TGTGCCTGGCAAGGGCGGGGGGACACTGAAGCTTTCTTT. The chain carries TRBV30 and TRBJ1-1; D might be TRBD1 (5 bases). This CDR3 comprises 13 residues. CDR1 GTSNPN and CDR2 SVGIG come from the germline V gene (reference sequence). Trimming shortened V by 5 bases and J by 3 bases, and 13 bases separated the two germline ends.

A few counts support this clone. The chain combines TRBV5-6 with TRBJ2-4; D call uncertain. CDR1 and CDR2 from the germline V gene are SGHDT and YYEEEE. V lost 3 bases to trimming and J lost 0 bases, with 4 bases between them. CDR3 length: 13 residues. CDR3 in DNA: TGTGCCAGCAGCTGGACAGCCAAAAACATTCAGTACTTC. The encoded protein is CASSWTAKNIQYF. Drawing the rest from reference TRBV5-6 and TRBJ2-4, the complete variable domain is DAGVTQSPTHLIKTRGQQVTLRCSPKSGHDTVSWYQQALGQGPQFIFQYYEEEERQRGNFPDRFSGHQFPNYSSELNVNALLLGDSALYLCASSWTAKNIQYFGAGTRLSVL.

V is TRBV6-6 and J is TRBJ2-7; possible D gene TRBD2, 6 bases. Germline V gene data show CDR1 as MNHNY and CDR2 as SVGAGI (reference sequence). Trimming cost V 6 bases and J 7 bases, with 16 bases left between them. The CDR3 totals 13 residues. The CDR3 bases are TGTGCCAGCAGACCGACGGGGACTGAAGAGCAGTACTTC. Translating gives CASRPTGTEEQYF.

The CDR3 is CASSFGRNSHEQYF. CDR3 nucleotides: TGCGCCAGCAGCTTTGGTAGAAACAGCCACGAGCAGTACTTC. V usage is TRBV5-1 and J usage is TRBJ2-7; D gene uncertain. V lost 2 bases and J 5 bases, leaving 14 bases between the germline ends. Germline V CDR1 and CDR2: SGHRS, YFSETQ. The CDR3 runs to 14 residues.

The chain has TRBV19 and TRBJ2-1; TRBD2 is a possible D gene (5 bases). The ends were cut back, 3 bases at V and 4 bases at J, with 13 bases in the middle. The V gene's germline CDR1 is LNHDA and CDR2 SQIVND (reference sequence). The CDR3 extends over 15 amino acids. The CDR3 sequence: CASSIGGTLYNEQFF. The CDR3 nucleotides read TGTGCCAGTAGTATTGGAGGAACCCTTTACAATGAGCAGTTCTTC. The full variable domain, rest sourced from reference TRBV19 and TRBJ2-1, is DGGITQSPKYLFRKEGQNVTLSCEQNLNHDAMYWYRQDPGQGLRLIYYSQIVNDFQKGDIAEGYSVSREKKESFPLTVTSAQKNPTAFYLCASSIGGTLYNEQFFGPGTRLTVL.

This chain connects TRBV30 to TRBJ2-7; 7 bases match TRBD2. The CDR3 is made up of 16 amino acids. Losses at the gene ends were 4 bases for V and 2 bases for J; bases not matched to a gene: 14. Germline loops: CDR1 GTSNPN, CDR2 SVGIG (reference sequence). CDR3 coding DNA: TGTGCCTGGACCGCCCGGACTAGGGGAAACCCCTACGAGCAGTACTTC. Translated, it gives CAWTARTRGNPYEQYF.

The V and J genes are TRBV19 and TRBJ2-7; TRBD2 is a possible D gene (5 bases). Germline V gene data show CDR1 as LNHDA and CDR2 as SQIVND (reference sequence). V lost 2 bases to trimming and J lost 1 base, with 12 bases between them. CDR3 size: 15 residues. As DNA, the CDR3 is TGTGCCAGTAGTATAACCAGCGGTTGGTCCTACGAGCAGTACTTC. It encodes CASSITSGWSYEQYF.